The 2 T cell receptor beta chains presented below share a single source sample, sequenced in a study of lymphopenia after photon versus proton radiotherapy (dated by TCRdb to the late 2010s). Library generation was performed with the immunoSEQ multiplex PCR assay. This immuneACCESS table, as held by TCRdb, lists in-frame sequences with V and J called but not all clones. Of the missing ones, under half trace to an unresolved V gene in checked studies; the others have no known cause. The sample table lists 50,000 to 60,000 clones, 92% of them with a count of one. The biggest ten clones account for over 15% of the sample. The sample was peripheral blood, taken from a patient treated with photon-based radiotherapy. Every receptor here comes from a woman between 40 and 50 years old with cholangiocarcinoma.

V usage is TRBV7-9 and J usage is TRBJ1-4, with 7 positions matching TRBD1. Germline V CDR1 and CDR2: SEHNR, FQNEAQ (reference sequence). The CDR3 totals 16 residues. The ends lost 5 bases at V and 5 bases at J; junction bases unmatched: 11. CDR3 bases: TGTGCCAGCAGCCCCGGGGGGGGACAGCAAAATGAAAAACTGTTTTTT. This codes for CASSPGGGQQNEKLFF.

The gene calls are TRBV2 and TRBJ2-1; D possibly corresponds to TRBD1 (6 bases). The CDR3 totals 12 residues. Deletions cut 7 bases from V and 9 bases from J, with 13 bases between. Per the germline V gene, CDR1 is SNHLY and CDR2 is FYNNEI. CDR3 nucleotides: TGTGCCAGCAACCCCCCACAGGGTGAGCAGTTCTTC. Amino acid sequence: CASNPPQGEQFF.